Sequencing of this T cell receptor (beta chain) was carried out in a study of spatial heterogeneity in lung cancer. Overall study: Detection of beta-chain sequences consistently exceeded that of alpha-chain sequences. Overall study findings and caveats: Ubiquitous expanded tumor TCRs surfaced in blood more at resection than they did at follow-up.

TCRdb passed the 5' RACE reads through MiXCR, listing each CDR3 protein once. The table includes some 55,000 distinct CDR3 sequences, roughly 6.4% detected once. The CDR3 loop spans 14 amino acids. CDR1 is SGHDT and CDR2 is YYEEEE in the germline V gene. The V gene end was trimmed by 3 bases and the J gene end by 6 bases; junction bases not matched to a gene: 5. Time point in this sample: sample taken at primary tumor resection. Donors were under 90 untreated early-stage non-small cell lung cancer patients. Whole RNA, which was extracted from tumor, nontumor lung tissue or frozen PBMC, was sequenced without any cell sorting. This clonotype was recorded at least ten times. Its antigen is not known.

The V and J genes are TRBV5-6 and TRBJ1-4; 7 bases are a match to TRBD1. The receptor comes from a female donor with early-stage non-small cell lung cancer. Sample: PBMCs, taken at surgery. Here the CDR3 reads CASSYGTADEKLFF. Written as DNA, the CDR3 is TGTGCCAGCAGCTACGGGACAGCCGATGAAAAACTGTTTTTT.